This TCR beta chain was captured in a study of identical twins. MiXCR, run by TCRdb on the 5' RACE reads, gives a single entry per CDR3 protein. The top ten hold less than 15% of the sample, which has 400,000 to 500,000 distinct CDR3 sequences, roughly 20% seen once. Details on this clonotype: Its target is not known.

Germline CDR1 and CDR2: SQVTM and ANQGSEA. This CDR3 is 14 amino acids long. With 8 bases clipped from V and 4 bases from J, the junction kept 12 bases outside the gene matches. Overall study findings and caveats: It was out-of-frame TCR alpha sharing in monozygotic twins that models underestimated.

The sequenced sample consisted of naive T cells sorted from blood. This receptor was identified in a man aged 50 or older in good health. The rearrangement uses TRBV29-1 and TRBJ2-5; 8 bases are shared with TRBD2. The CDR3 DNA is TGCAGCACCGTGGCGGGAGGTCTGTCAGAGACCCAGTACTTC. It translates to CSTVAGGLSETQYF.